This T cell receptor (beta chain) was recorded in a study of CD8 T cells in ankylosing spondylitis. Findings and caveats of the study: Disease-associated clones were CD8+ and fairly uncommon in peripheral blood. Reportedly, matched ankylosing spondylitis synovial fluid was significantly enriched for disease-linked clones. Blood from ankylosing spondylitis patients appeared to carry a characteristic roughly 8-variant TCR beta motif.

Generation of TCR beta libraries employed quantitative 5'-RACE incorporating molecular barcodes. One entry per CDR3 protein, called by TCRdb with MiXCR from the 5' RACE reads. The repertoire holds 200,000 to 250,000 distinct CDR3 sequences, with roughly 10% as singletons. This clonotype was seen repeatedly, ten times or more. The antigen remains undetermined. There are 13 residues in the CDR3. The germline V gene has CDR1 SGHDN and CDR2 FVKESK. V was trimmed by 0 bases and J by 7 bases, leaving 9 bases between them. The TCR originated in a male donor with ankylosing spondylitis or in good health (not recorded which). The genes are TRBV14 and TRBJ2-5, with unresolved D. Sequenced material: blood, either unsorted or a sorted T cell fraction (not recorded which). The CDR3 sequence: CASSQDTRGTQYF. The DNA of the CDR3 is TGTGCCAGCAGCCAAGATACGAGAGGGACCCAGTACTTC.